The 14 T cell receptor beta chains reported below all come from one sample, sequenced in a study of blood T cell repertoires in COVID-19. Sequenced by immunoSEQ multiplex PCR; TCRdb stores in-frame clones only, minus some. The sample carries about 160,000 clones, approximately 91% recorded once. Sequencing was performed on peripheral blood. The receptors come from a man in his late teens or twenties with acute or convalescent COVID-19.

The chain is built from TRBV28 and TRBJ1-5, with a weak D call TRBD1 (6 bases). This CDR3 spans 16 amino acids. Germline V lookup: CDR1 MDHEN, CDR2 SYDVKM. Trimming took 5 bases from V and 2 from J, leaving 16 bases between them. This CDR3 is CASSQQGRGGNQPQHF. CDR3 sequence (DNA): TGTGCCAGCAGTCAACAGGGAAGAGGAGGCAATCAGCCCCAGCATTTT. The full variable domain, in which reference TRBV28 and TRBJ1-5 provide the parts outside the CDR3, is DVKVTQSSRYLVKRTGEKVFLECVQDMDHENMFWYRQDPGLGLRLIYFSYDVKMKEKGDIPEGYSVSREKKERFSLILESASTNQTSMYLCASSQQGRGGNQPQHFGDGTRLSIL.

The chain employs TRBV20-1 and TRBJ1-1; D not certain. V was trimmed by 3 bases and J by 0 bases, leaving 17 bases between them. The CDR3 contains 16 residues. In germline, CDR1 is DFQATT, CDR2 SNEGSKA (reference sequence). This CDR3 is CSASAASAVMNTEAFF. The DNA of the CDR3 is TGCAGTGCTAGTGCCGCGTCCGCGGTCATGAACACTGAAGCTTTCTTT.

The chain has TRBV6-1 and TRBJ1-5; D perhaps matches TRBD1 (5 bases). The V gene lost 0 bases and the J gene lost 4 bases, with 13 bases spanning the gap. The CDR3 consists of 16 residues. Germline CDR1 reads MNHNS; CDR2 reads SASEGT. As DNA, the CDR3 is TGTGCCAGCAGTGAAGCTCTAGGGGCGATAAATCAGCCCCAGCATTTT. It yields the protein CASSEALGAINQPQHF.

V and J are TRBV10-2 and TRBJ2-3; D perhaps matches TRBD2 (6 bases). The CDR3 extends over 13 amino acids. V lost 7 bases to trimming and J lost 1 base, with 9 bases between them. CDR1 WSHSY and CDR2 SAAADI come from the germline V gene. CDR3 sequence reads: CASTPGGTDTQYF. CDR3 DNA sequence: TGCGCCAGCACTCCGGGGGGCACAGATACGCAGTATTTT.

The chain combines TRBV30 with TRBJ2-5, with TRBD1 matching 9 bases. Unmatched junction bases numbered 0, after V lost 0 bases and J lost 4 bases. Germline V gene lookup returns CDR1 GTSNPN and CDR2 SVGIG (reference sequence). The CDR3 spans 13 residues. The CDR3 nucleotides read TGTGCCTGGAGTGTACAGGGGGCAGAGACCCAGTACTTC. Protein: CAWSVQGAETQYF.

V usage is TRBV7-9 and J usage is TRBJ1-1; 7 bases fit TRBD1. Germline V lookup: CDR1 SEHNR, CDR2 FQNEAQ (reference sequence). Germline trimming cut 4 bases from V and 1 base from J; bases unmatched to any gene: 15. This CDR3 has 18 amino acids. CDR3 DNA: TGTGCCAGCAGCTATTATTCTGATTGGGACAGTCCGAACACTGAAGCTTTCTTT. It specifies CASSYYSDWDSPNTEAFF. The full variable domain, rest sourced from reference TRBV7-9 and TRBJ1-1, is DTGVSQNPRHKITKRGQNVTFRCDPISEHNRLYWYRQTLGQGPEFLTYFQNEAQLEKSRLLSDRFSAERPKGSFSTLEIQRTEQGDSAMYLCASSYYSDWDSPNTEAFFGQGTRLTVV.

Notes on this clone: Other DNA sequences in this sample translate to the same CDR3. The CDR3 DNA reads as TGTGCCAGCAGTATTACAGGGGGCACTGAAGCTTTCTTT. This sequence encodes CASSITGGTEAFF. The rearrangement links TRBV27 to TRBJ1-1; TRBD1 agrees at 8 bases. CDR3 length: 13 residues. Germline CDR1 MNHEY, CDR2 SMNVEV (reference sequence). V dropped 5 bases and J dropped 4; count of bases not matched to a gene: 3.

This clone was seen only a few times. J is TRBJ1-1 and V is TRBV7-8; no firm D call. V was shortened by 0 bases and J by 5 bases, with 10 bases between the two germline ends. The CDR3 loop spans 14 amino acids. Germline V CDR1 and CDR2: SGHVS, FQNEAQ. This chain's CDR3 is CASSLAAGRTEAFF. CDR3 DNA: TGTGCCAGCAGCTTAGCTGCGGGTCGAACTGAAGCTTTCTTT.

The rearrangement links TRBV20-1 to TRBJ1-1; 7 nucleotides match TRBD1. Germline CDR1 is DFQATT and CDR2 is SNEGSKA (reference sequence). The CDR3 has 16 residues. V lost 3 bases to trimming and J lost 0 bases; unmatched junction nucleotides: 10. The CDR3: CSASVFAGTVNTEAFF. In nucleotides, the CDR3 is TGCAGTGCTAGTGTTTTTGCTGGGACAGTGAACACTGAAGCTTTCTTT.

The rearrangement uses TRBV14 and TRBJ2-7; 8 nucleotides align to TRBD2. V lost 4 bases, J lost 4 bases, and 15 bases stayed unmatched. The CDR3 consists of 17 residues. Germline lookup yields CDR1 SGHDN and CDR2 FVKESK. CDR3 in DNA: TGTGCCAGCAGCCCACGTCCCCCCGGGGGGGGTTCTTACGAGCAGTACTTC. Translating it yields CASSPRPPGGGSYEQYF.

This chain connects TRBV27 to TRBJ1-2, with D tentatively TRBD1 (6 bases). Trimming cost V 4 bases and J 0 bases, with 15 bases left between them. CDR3 length: 16 residues. The V gene's germline CDR1 is MNHEY and CDR2 SMNVEV (reference sequence). The CDR3 nucleotides read TGTGCCAGCAGTTACCATCGGGACACAACTAACTATGGCTACACCTTC. Protein product: CASSYHRDTTNYGYTF.

V and J are TRBV6-5 and TRBJ2-7; 9 nucleotides match TRBD1. The CDR3 has 14 residues. V shed 7 bases and J 7 bases; nucleotides not matched to a gene: 11. From germline, CDR1 is MNHEY and CDR2 SVGAGI. CDR3 region: CASTSRRTGVEQYF. In nucleotides, the CDR3 is TGTGCCAGCACCAGTCGAAGGACAGGGGTTGAGCAGTACTTC.

The gene calls are TRBV10-3 and TRBJ2-7, with 9 bases aligning to TRBD1. The V gene's germline CDR1 is ENHRY and CDR2 SYGVKD. This CDR3 region has 15 residues. V shed 4 bases, J shed 0 bases, and the junction held 4 bases outside the gene matches. The CDR3 protein is CAISGTGAISYEQYF. The DNA for the CDR3 is TGTGCCATCAGTGGGACAGGGGCGATCTCCTACGAGCAGTACTTC.

The genes are TRBV5-4 and TRBJ1-1; 12 bases agree with TRBD1. The CDR3 has 19 amino acids. The germline gives CDR1 SGHNT, CDR2 YYREEE (reference sequence). J lost 7 bases, V lost 4 bases, and 20 bases had no gene match. CDR3 sequence reads: CASSRGPGQGAAGGSEAFF. The CDR3 DNA is TGTGCCAGCAGCCGAGGACCGGGACAGGGGGCGGCCGGGGGAAGTGAAGCTTTCTTT.